This T cell receptor beta chain emerged from a study of response to subunit inactivated influenza vaccine. This clonotype has a handful of counts. TCRdb passed the RT-PCR reads through MiXCR, listing each CDR3 protein once. The table has more than 550,000 distinct CDR3 sequences, over 9% seen once. These data were also reused for a study on T cells expressing NK-cell markers. According to that study: What made the TCR beta cDNA was 5'RACE template switching with UMIs. It was sorted CD3+CD56+NKG2C+, CD3+CD56+NKG2C- and CD3+CD56-NKG2C+ T cells that supplied the TCR beta repertoires. Sorting was limited to alpha-beta TCR-expressing T cells with an anti-gamma-delta TCR antibody in several experiments. In several donors, these clonotypes also led the CD3+CD56-NKG2C+ fraction. What remained unclear was the HCMV specificity of expanded NKG2C+ T cell clones.

The receptor was isolated from a man over 45 who received an inactivated influenza vaccine. The sequencing used PBMCs from blood, collected on the day of vaccination.

The CDR3 DNA sequence: TGTGCCAGCAGTGGACCCCCGAGCTCCTACAATGAGCAGTTCTTC. Protein sequence: CASSGPPSSYNEQFF. V is TRBV12-3 or TRBV12-4 and J is TRBJ2-1; D remains ambiguous. Deletions cut 5 bases from V and 0 bases from J, with 11 bases between. The CDR3 runs to 15 residues.